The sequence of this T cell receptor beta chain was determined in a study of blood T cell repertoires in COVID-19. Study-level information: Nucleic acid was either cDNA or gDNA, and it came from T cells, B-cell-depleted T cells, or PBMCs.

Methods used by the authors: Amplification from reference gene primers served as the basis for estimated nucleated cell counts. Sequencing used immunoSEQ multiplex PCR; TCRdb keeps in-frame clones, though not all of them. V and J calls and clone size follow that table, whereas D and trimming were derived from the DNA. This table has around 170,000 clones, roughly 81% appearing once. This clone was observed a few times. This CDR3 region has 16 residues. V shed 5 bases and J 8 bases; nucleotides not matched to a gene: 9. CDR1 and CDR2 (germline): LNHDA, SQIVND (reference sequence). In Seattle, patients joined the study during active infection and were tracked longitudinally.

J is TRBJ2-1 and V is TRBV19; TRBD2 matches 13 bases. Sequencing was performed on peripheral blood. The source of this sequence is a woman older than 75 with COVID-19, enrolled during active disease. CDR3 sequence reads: CASSLTSGGAFDEQFF. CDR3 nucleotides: TGTGCCAGTAGTCTTACTAGCGGGGGGGCTTTTGATGAGCAGTTCTTC.